The sequence of this T cell receptor beta chain was determined in a study of read filtering for tumor transcriptome and immune sequencing. Study summary: Whole-transcriptome libraries were prepared after DNase treatment.

Germline CDR1 DFQATT, CDR2 SNEGSKA (reference sequence). V shed 6 bases and J shed 8 bases, with 19 bases lying between them. CDR3 length: 13 amino acids. Findings of the study overall: About 81.9% of IR-seq clonotypes had a single read, yet these held 3% to 4% of reads.

From approximately 430 ng of RNA, a library with molecular barcoded alpha/delta and beta/gamma adaptors was made. TCRdb reanalysed the reads using MiXCR and keeps one entry per CDR3 protein. The table shows about 130,000 distinct CDR3 sequences, with 13% occurring only once. There are many counts of this clonotype. Its antigen is currently unknown. This receptor was identified in a donor aged 40 or over with multiple myeloma. The material sequenced was a population of CD138-negative cells sorted from bone marrow. J is TRBJ1-2 and V is TRBV20-1; D unresolved. CDR3 sequence: CSARPPSPRGYTF. In DNA, the CDR3 is TGCAGTGCCCGCCCGCCCAGCCCGAGAGGCTACACCTTC.